The present T cell receptor (beta chain) was sequenced within a study of early T cells in non-severe SARS-CoV-2 infection. Turning to the study itself: Chains stayed unpaired after sequencing of bulk RNA from unsorted whole blood. Findings and limits, study-wide: The matching step, a VDJdb search, favored anti-spike CD8 responses and missed private and CD4 specificities.

This clonotype has ten or more counts. Its specificity is unknown. The V end lost 4 bases, the J end lost 0 bases, and 10 bases lay between the germline ends. This CDR3 is built from 14 residues. The germline V gene encodes CDR1 DFQATT and CDR2 SNEGSKA (reference sequence). Researchers tagged individual cDNA molecules with unique molecular identifiers. Via MiXCR, TCRdb re-called the 5' RACE reads, giving one row per CDR3 protein. The sample has around 9,000 distinct CDR3 sequences, about 5% seen once. Sequencing was carried out using whole blood. V is TRBV20-1 and J is TRBJ2-1, with D possibly matching TRBD2 (5 bases). The clonotype originates from an adult who was a healthcare worker with PCR-confirmed SARS-CoV-2 infection or an uninfected control (not recorded which). The CDR3 here is CSAIRDSSYNEQFF. DNA of the CDR3: TGCAGTGCTATACGGGATAGCTCCTACAATGAGCAGTTCTTC.